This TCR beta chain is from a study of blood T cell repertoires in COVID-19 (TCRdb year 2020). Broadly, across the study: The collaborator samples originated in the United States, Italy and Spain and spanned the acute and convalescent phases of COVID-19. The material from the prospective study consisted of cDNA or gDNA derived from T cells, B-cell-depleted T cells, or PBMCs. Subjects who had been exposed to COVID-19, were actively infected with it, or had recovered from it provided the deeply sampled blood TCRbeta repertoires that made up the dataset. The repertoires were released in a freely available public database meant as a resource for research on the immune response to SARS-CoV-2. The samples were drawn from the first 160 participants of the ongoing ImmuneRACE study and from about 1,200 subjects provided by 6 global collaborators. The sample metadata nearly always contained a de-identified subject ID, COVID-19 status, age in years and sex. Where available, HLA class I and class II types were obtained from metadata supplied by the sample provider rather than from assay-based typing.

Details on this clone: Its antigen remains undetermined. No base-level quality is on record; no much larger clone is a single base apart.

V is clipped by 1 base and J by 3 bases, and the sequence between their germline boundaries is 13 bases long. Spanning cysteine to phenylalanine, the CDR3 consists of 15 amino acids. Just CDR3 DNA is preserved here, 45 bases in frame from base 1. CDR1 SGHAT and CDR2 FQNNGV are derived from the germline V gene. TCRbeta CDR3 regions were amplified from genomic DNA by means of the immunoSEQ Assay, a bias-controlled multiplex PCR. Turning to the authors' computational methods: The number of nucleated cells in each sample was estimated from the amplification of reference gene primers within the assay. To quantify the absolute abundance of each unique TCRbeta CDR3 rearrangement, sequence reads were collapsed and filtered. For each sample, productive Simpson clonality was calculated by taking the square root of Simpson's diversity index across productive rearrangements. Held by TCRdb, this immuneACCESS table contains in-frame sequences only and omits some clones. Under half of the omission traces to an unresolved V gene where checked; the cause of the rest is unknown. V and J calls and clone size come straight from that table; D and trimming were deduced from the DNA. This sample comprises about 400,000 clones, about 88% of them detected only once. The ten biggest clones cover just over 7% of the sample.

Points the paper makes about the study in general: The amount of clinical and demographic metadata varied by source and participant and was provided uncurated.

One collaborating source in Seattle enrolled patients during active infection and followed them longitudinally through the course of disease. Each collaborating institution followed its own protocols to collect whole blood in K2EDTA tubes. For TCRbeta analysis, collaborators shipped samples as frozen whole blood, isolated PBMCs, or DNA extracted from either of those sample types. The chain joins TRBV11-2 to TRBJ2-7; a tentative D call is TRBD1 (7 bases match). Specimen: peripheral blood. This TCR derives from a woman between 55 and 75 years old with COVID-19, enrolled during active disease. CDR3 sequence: CASSLGGAGGYEQYF. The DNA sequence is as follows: TGTGCCAGCAGCTTAGGGGGGGCAGGGGGCTACGAGCAGTACTTC.